Shown below are 31 T cell receptor beta chains from a single sample sequenced in a study of T-cell reconstitution after alpha-beta-depleted transplantation in children. Using unique molecular identifiers, the investigators prepared the TCRbeta library. TCRdb passed the PCR reads through MiXCR, listing each CDR3 protein once. The table has about 260,000 distinct CDR3 sequences, 11% seen once; the top ten hold roughly a quarter. The specimen was peripheral blood, collected 180 days after TCRalphabeta/CD19-depleted stem cell transplant. The receptors shown here come from a male patient aged 2-9 years who had a stem cell transplant for chronic granulomatous disease, so the T cells may come from the graft donor.

Details on this clonotype: A much larger clone is a single base away; this may be a read error. A read error is likely, as this CDR3 ends without the conserved phenylalanine or tryptophan. The chain uses TRBV10-2 and TRBJ2-1; 9 positions agree with TRBD2. In germline, CDR1 is WSHSY, CDR2 SAAADI. The trim removed 9 bases at V and 7 bases at J, leaving 4 bases unmatched. CDR3 length: 12 residues. CDR3 DNA sequence: TGCGCCAGAGGACTAGCGAGGAATGAGCAGTTCTTA. Its translation is CARGLARNEQFL.

Ten or more counts support this clonotype. The chain combines TRBV11-3 with TRBJ1-1; 7 bases line up with TRBD1. This CDR3 has 13 residues. Trimming at V came to 2 bases and at J to 5 bases, leaving 2 bases not matched to a gene. Germline loops: CDR1 SGHNT, CDR2 YENEEA. This chain's CDR3 is CASSLRQGTEAFF. CDR3 nucleotides: TGTGCCAGCAGCTTACGACAGGGAACTGAAGCTTTCTTT.

This clonotype was detected ten times or more. This chain joins TRBV11-3 and TRBJ2-2, with D hard to call. Germline CDR1 is SGHNT and CDR2 is YENEEA. V gave up 5 bases and J gave up 3 bases, with 7 bases separating them. This CDR3 is built from 13 residues. The CDR3 DNA reads as TGTGCCAGCAGCCCGACACACACCGGGGAGCTGTTTTTT. Amino acid sequence: CASSPTHTGELFF. The full variable domain, its missing parts supplied by reference TRBV11-3 and TRBJ2-2, is EAGVVQSPRYKIIEKKQPVAFWCNPISGHNTLYWYLQNLGQGPELLIRYENEEAVDDSQLPKDRFSAERLKGVDSTLKIQPAELGDSAVYLCASSPTHTGELFFGEGSRLTVL.

The chain joins TRBV29-1 to TRBJ2-2, with D perhaps matching TRBD1 or TRBD2 (7 bases each). Germline V CDR1 and CDR2: SQVTM, ANQGSEA. This CDR3 is built from 15 residues. V dropped 3 bases and J dropped 4 bases, with 15 bases sitting between them. Here the CDR3 DNA reads TGCAGCGTTGAGGGGGAGGGACAGTCCACCGGGGAGCTGTTTTTT. Translation gives CSVEGEGQSTGELFF.

The table lists this clonotype with many counts. The chain is built from TRBV5-1 and TRBJ2-7; D might be TRBD2 (7 bases). V was shortened by 6 bases and J by 5 bases, with 21 bases between the two germline ends. Germline V gene lookup returns CDR1 SGHRS and CDR2 YFSETQ. The length of the CDR3 is 15 residues. The DNA for the CDR3 is TGCGCCAGCACCCGGACCCCGGGGGGCAATGACGAGCAGTACTTC. Translation: CASTRTPGGNDEQYF.

This clonotype was counted many times. This chain joins TRBV27 and TRBJ1-6; TRBD1 is a possible D gene (5 bases). V gave up 3 bases and J gave up 10 bases, with 19 bases separating them. This CDR3 region has 16 residues. Germline CDR1 MNHEY, CDR2 SMNVEV (reference sequence). CDR3 residues: CASSLGTGTASSPLHF. The CDR3 nucleotides read TGTGCCAGCAGTTTGGGTACCGGGACGGCGAGCTCACCCCTCCACTTT.

Concerning this clonotype: One base away lies a much larger clone, so this may be a sequencing read error. The chain combines TRBV7-3 with TRBJ2-1; D call uncertain. CDR1 and CDR2 (germline): SGHTA, FQGTGA. The CDR3 sequence is 13 residues long. The CDR3 loop reads CASSSQMGNKQFF. The DNA of the CDR3 is TGTGCCAGCAGCTCCCAGATGGGCAATAAGCAGTTCTTC.

The chain combines TRBV18 with TRBJ2-1; 9 bases fit TRBD2. The ends lost 3 bases at V and 0 bases at J; junction bases unmatched: 0. This CDR3 is 15 amino acids long. The germline CDR1 and CDR2 sequences are KGHSH and LQKENI. The CDR3 region has the DNA TGTGCCAGCTCACCTAGCGGGGGCTCCTACAATGAGCAGTTCTTC. The encoded protein is CASSPSGGSYNEQFF.

This clonotype showed up just a few times. V gene TRBV30 combines with J gene TRBJ2-5; tentative D call: TRBD1 (5 bases). The germline V gene has CDR1 GTSNPN and CDR2 SVGIG (reference sequence). The CDR3 runs 12 residues. The germline V and J ends were trimmed by 1 base and 4 bases, with 7 bases remaining between them. Here the CDR3 reads CAWSGGGETQYF. CDR3 in DNA: TGTGCCTGGAGTGGGGGCGGAGAGACCCAGTACTTC.

This clonotype appeared many times. The chain recombines TRBV28 with TRBJ2-7; 9 nucleotides align to TRBD1. V lost 6 bases and J lost 7; bases outside the gene matches: 16. The CDR3 is 16 amino acids. Germline V gives CDR1 MDHEN, CDR2 SYDVKM. As DNA, the CDR3 is TGTGCCAGCAGCTTACTTTCCGGGACAGGGTTTTATGAGCAGTACTTC. Translated, it gives CASSLLSGTGFYEQYF. The whole variable domain, filled in from reference TRBV28 and TRBJ2-7, reads DVKVTQSSRYLVKRTGEKVFLECVQDMDHENMFWYRQDPGLGLRLIYFSYDVKMKEKGDIPEGYSVSREKKERFSLILESASTNQTSMYLCASSLLSGTGFYEQYFGPGTRLTVT.

This clonotype has a count of ten or more. This chain connects TRBV29-1 to TRBJ2-7; maybe TRBD1 (6 bases). The germline V and J ends were trimmed by 0 bases and 3 bases, with 15 bases remaining between them. This CDR3 is built from 15 residues. Germline CDR1 SQVTM, CDR2 ANQGSEA. The CDR3 reads CSVEDSRAQGYEQYF. CDR3 in DNA: TGCAGCGTTGAAGATAGTAGAGCACAGGGCTACGAGCAGTACTTC.

This clonotype came up many times. The chain employs TRBV7-8 and TRBJ2-2; 9 nucleotides match TRBD2. V dropped 0 bases and J dropped 9; count of bases not matched to a gene: 5. CDR1 SGHVS and CDR2 FQNEAQ come from the germline V gene. The length of the CDR3 is 15 residues. DNA for the CDR3: TGTGCCAGCAGCTTAGCTAGCGGGAGCGGGAGGGAGCTGTTTTTT. It encodes CASSLASGSGRELFF.

This clonotype was found many times. This sequence joins TRBV20-1 and TRBJ2-1, with D perhaps matching TRBD2 (6 bases). The CDR3 spans 12 residues. The V gene lost 3 bases and the J gene lost 6 bases, with 9 bases spanning the gap. From germline, CDR1 is DFQATT and CDR2 SNEGSKA (reference sequence). CDR3 loop: CSARGLPNEQFF. Here the CDR3 DNA reads TGCAGTGCTAGGGGACTTCCCAATGAGCAGTTCTTC.

This clonotype was picked up many times. The DNA of the CDR3 is TGCAGTGCACGGGACTACCGAAAGAACACCGGGGAGCTGTTTTTT. It is translated as CSARDYRKNTGELFF. The chain joins TRBV20-1 to TRBJ2-2, with 7 bases lining up with TRBD2. Germline CDR1 reads DFQATT; CDR2 reads SNEGSKA (reference sequence). The CDR3 covers 15 residues. J was trimmed by 1 base and V by 6 bases; bases with no gene match: 8.

This clonotype was observed at least ten times. V and J are TRBV12-3 or TRBV12-4 and TRBJ2-1; 8 bases fit TRBD1. This CDR3 is 15 amino acids long. The trim removed 2 bases at V and 3 bases at J, leaving 3 bases unmatched. CDR3: CASSLPGQDYNEQFF. The CDR3 coding sequence is TGTGCCAGCAGTTTACCGGGACAGGACTACAATGAGCAGTTCTTC.

This chain connects TRBV5-1 to TRBJ2-1, with D tentatively TRBD1 or TRBD2 (5 bases each). V was pared by 3 bases and J by 8 bases, with 15 bases between. The CDR3 totals 14 residues. From germline, CDR1 is SGHRS and CDR2 YFSETQ. The CDR3 reads CASSSRDPWHEQFF. The CDR3 DNA follows: TGCGCCAGCAGCTCCCGGGACCCGTGGCATGAGCAGTTCTTC.

This clonotype was counted ten times or more. The V call is TRBV7-2, the J call TRBJ2-3, with D perhaps TRBD2 (6 bases). This CDR3 contains 12 residues. Trimming cost V 11 bases and J 0 bases, with 9 bases left between them. Germline V gene lookup returns CDR1 SGHTA and CDR2 FQGNSA. The CDR3 DNA reads TGTGCCGCAGGGACTAGCACAGATACGCAGTATTTT. Its protein product is CAAGTSTDTQYF.

This clonotype was recorded many times. The V and J genes are TRBV3-1 and TRBJ2-1, with TRBD2 matching 8 bases. In germline, CDR1 is LGHDT, CDR2 YNNKEL (reference sequence). Trimming removed 0 bases from V and 7 bases from J; junction bases left unmatched: 8. The CDR3 is 16 amino acids. This chain's CDR3 is CASSQDSGGAGNEQFF. The CDR3 region has the DNA TGTGCCAGCAGCCAAGACTCGGGGGGGGCAGGGAATGAGCAGTTCTTC.

The CDR3 region has the DNA TGTGCCAGCAGCCCCCTCCTAGCGGGGCGCACCGGGGAGCTGTTTTTT. Translating it yields CASSPLLAGRTGELFF. This chain links TRBV14 with TRBJ2-2; 9 nucleotides line up with TRBD2. CDR3 length: 16 residues. Germline CDR1 and CDR2: SGHDN and FVKESK. The V and J ends lost 4 bases and 4 bases, in that order; junction bases with no gene match: 7.

This clonotype was picked up many times. In nucleotides, the CDR3 is TGCGCCAGCAGCTGGATGGGACCTCAAGAGACCCAGTACTTC. Translating it yields CASSWMGPQETQYF. This rearrangement joins TRBV5-1 to TRBJ2-5; D is tentatively TRBD1 or TRBD2 (5 bases each). The V end was cut by 3 bases, the J end by 2 bases, with 11 bases between. Germline V lookup: CDR1 SGHRS, CDR2 YFSETQ. This CDR3 region has 14 residues.

On this clonotype: The missing conserved phenylalanine or tryptophan at the end of this CDR3 makes a read error likely. This chain uses TRBV7-8 with TRBJ2-3; 9 bases are shared with TRBD1. V was clipped by 4 bases and J by 0 bases; unmatched bases: 5. Germline lookup yields CDR1 SGHVS and CDR2 FQNEAQ. The CDR3 consists of 16 residues. CDR3 nucleotides: TGTGCCAGCAGCTCGAGACAGGGGGAAAGCACAGATACGCAGTATTCT. Translation gives CASSSRQGESTDTQYS.

V is TRBV7-8 and J is TRBJ2-7, with TRBD2 matching over 9 bases. Trimming removed 7 bases from V and 3 bases from J; junction bases left unmatched: 10. The CDR3 has 15 residues. The germline CDR1 and CDR2 sequences are SGHVS and FQNEAQ. CDR3 in DNA: TGTGCCAGCACCCCAGGAGAGCGGGAGGACTACGAGCAGTACTTC. Its translation: CASTPGEREDYEQYF.

In its sample, this clonotype was seen many times. The chain uses TRBV11-1 and TRBJ2-7, with 16 positions matching TRBD2. The CDR3 sequence is 20 residues long. After removal of 4 bases from V and 0 bases from J, the junction contained 12 bases not matched to a gene. Germline CDR1 SGHAT, CDR2 FQDESV (reference sequence). Written as DNA, the CDR3 is TGTGCCAGCAGCTCAGCGAGGGGACTAGCGGGAGGGGAAAGCTCCTACGAGCAGTACTTC. It encodes CASSSARGLAGGESSYEQYF.

This clonotype has a count of ten or more. This rearrangement joins TRBV20-1 to TRBJ2-7; D is ambiguous. Per germline, CDR1 DFQATT and CDR2 SNEGSKA (reference sequence). CDR3 length: 13 amino acids. Trimming pared 6 bases from V and 2 bases from J, leaving 14 bases between. CDR3 DNA: TGCAGTGCCAGCCCACACTCTACCTACGAGCAGTACTTC. Translation: CSASPHSTYEQYF.

This clonotype has at least ten counts. The chain joins TRBV20-1 to TRBJ2-1, with D possibly matching TRBD1 (6 bases). The CDR3 contains 10 residues. With 6 bases removed from V and 14 bases from J, the gap between germline ends came to 14 bases. In germline, CDR1 is DFQATT, CDR2 SNEGSKA (reference sequence). CDR3 amino acids: CSASRDTEFF. CDR3 sequence (DNA): TGCAGTGCCAGCCGGGACACGGAGTTCTTC.

This clonotype occurred many times. This chain connects TRBV7-8 to TRBJ2-2, with TRBD2 matching 9 bases. Losses at the gene ends were 1 base for V and 5 bases for J; bases not matched to a gene: 5. In germline, CDR1 is SGHVS, CDR2 FQNEAQ. CDR3 length: 16 amino acids. CDR3 loop: CASSLGLAVRTGELFF. The CDR3 DNA follows: TGTGCCAGCAGCTTAGGACTAGCGGTGAGGACCGGGGAGCTGTTTTTT.

This clonotype showed up many times. The CDR3 nucleotides read TGTGCCATCAGATTGGGGAGCGGGAGGATTAATGAGCAGTTCTTC. Amino acid sequence: CAIRLGSGRINEQFF. The rearrangement uses TRBV10-3 and TRBJ2-1; 9 bases map to TRBD2. The V gene's germline CDR1 is ENHRY and CDR2 SYGVKD. The CDR3 is 15 residues long. V gave up 6 bases and J gave up 7 bases; unmatched junction bases: 10.

This clonotype was seen at least ten times. The chain employs TRBV20-1 and TRBJ2-3; 7 nucleotides match TRBD2. Germline V lookup: CDR1 DFQATT, CDR2 SNEGSKA (reference sequence). The V gene end was trimmed by 0 bases and the J gene end by 5 bases; junction bases not matched to a gene: 8. This CDR3 comprises 15 residues. The CDR3 region has the DNA TGCAGTGCTAGAGATCATCAGGGAGGGAAAGATACGCAGTATTTT. Its protein is CSARDHQGGKDTQYF.

This clonotype has ten or more counts. V and J are TRBV10-3 and TRBJ2-3; D unclear. Germline V lookup: CDR1 ENHRY, CDR2 SYGVKD. This CDR3 is 14 amino acids long. V lost 0 bases to trimming and J lost 1 base, with 5 bases between them. The CDR3 nucleotides read TGTGCCATCAGTGAGTCGAAGGGCACAGATACGCAGTATTTT. Translated, it gives CAISESKGTDTQYF.

Details on this clonotype: This may stem from a read error, because a much larger clone lies one nucleotide away. This chain connects TRBV5-4 to TRBJ2-1; 9 nucleotides align to TRBD2. Germline CDR1 and CDR2: SGHNT and YYREEE (reference sequence). The CDR3 contains 14 residues. CDR3: CASSPGLASNGQFF. The CDR3 nucleotides are TGTGCCAGCAGCCCGGGACTAGCTTCCAATGGGCAGTTCTTC.

This clonotype was recorded many times. This chain connects TRBV28 to TRBJ2-2; no clear D gene. Germline values: CDR1 MDHEN, CDR2 SYDVKM. V was clipped by 3 bases and J by 4 bases, with 12 bases between them. The CDR3 runs 15 residues. The CDR3: CASSFLGLVTGELFF. As DNA, the CDR3 is TGTGCCAGCAGTTTTTTAGGGCTTGTCACCGGGGAGCTGTTTTTT.